The 29 T cell receptor beta chains in this list originate from one sample, sequenced in a study of technical replicates of blood from four donors. Only in-frame clones appear in the TCRdb table, and some are missing; sequencing was by immunoSEQ multiplex PCR. The sample consists of tens of thousands of clones, around 92% of them appearing once. The sample was T cells isolated from PBMCs. These receptors all stem from a human donor in good health.

This chain joins TRBV7-8 and TRBJ2-7, with TRBD2 matching 15 bases. The CDR3 totals 18 residues. Per the germline V gene, CDR1 is SGHVS and CDR2 is FQNEAQ. Trimming cost V 1 base and J 3 bases; bases outside gene matches: 7. The CDR3 is CASSLGPRGLAGGYEQYF. As DNA, the CDR3 is TGTGCCAGCAGCTTAGGACCCCGGGGACTAGCGGGAGGCTACGAGCAGTACTTC. The full variable domain, completed using reference TRBV7-8 and TRBJ2-7, is GAGVSQSPRYKVAKRGQDVALRCDPISGHVSLFWYQQALGQGPEFLTYFQNEAQLDKSGLPSDRFFAERPEGSVSTLKIQRTQQEDSAVYLCASSLGPRGLAGGYEQYFGPGTRLTVT.

The V and J genes are TRBV7-8 and TRBJ2-1; maybe TRBD2 (6 bases). V gave up 1 base and J gave up 13 bases, with 8 bases separating them. Germline CDR1 reads SGHVS; CDR2 reads FQNEAQ. This CDR3 has 11 amino acids. The DNA for the CDR3 is TGTGCCAGCAGCTTAGGGACTAATCAGTTCTTC. Protein: CASSLGTNQFF.

J is TRBJ2-2 and V is TRBV18, with D unclear. The germline V gene encodes CDR1 KGHSH and CDR2 LQKENI. CDR3 length equals 11 residues. V was pared by 5 bases and J by 6 bases, with 4 bases between. The CDR3 DNA is TGTGCCAGCTCAGCGGCCGGGGAGCTGTTTTTT. This encodes CASSAAGELFF.

The chain has TRBV6-6 and TRBJ1-2; D is ambiguous. Trimming stripped 0 bases from V and 3 bases from J, with 5 bases between. In germline, CDR1 is MNHNY, CDR2 SVGAGI (reference sequence). The CDR3 extends over 13 amino acids. CDR3 DNA sequence: TGTGCCAGCAGTTACTCGCAGTACTATGGCTACACCTTC. It is translated as CASSYSQYYGYTF.

The chain combines TRBV27 with TRBJ2-1; 7 nucleotides match TRBD2. The CDR3 totals 15 residues. From germline, CDR1 is MNHEY and CDR2 SMNVEV (reference sequence). V lost 6 bases to trimming and J lost 0 bases; unmatched junction nucleotides: 5. The CDR3 region has the DNA TGTGCCAGCAGAAGAGCGGGGAGCTCCTACAATGAGCAGTTCTTC. This encodes CASRRAGSSYNEQFF.

This chain joins TRBV5-4 and TRBJ2-3, with a possible D match to TRBD1 (6 bases). CDR3 length: 16 amino acids. Germline CDR1 and CDR2: SGHNT and YYREEE (reference sequence). Trimming removed 3 bases at V and 1 base at J, with 15 bases between. The CDR3 coding sequence is TGTGCCAGCAGCTCCCTGGGACACCCTCGCACAGATACGCAGTATTTT. It translates to CASSSLGHPRTDTQYF.

In its sample, this clone was seen once. The V and J genes are TRBV6-5 and TRBJ1-3; D is possibly TRBD1 (5 bases). V lost 6 bases, J lost 0 bases, and 12 bases lay in between. Germline CDR1 reads MNHEY; CDR2 reads SVGAGI. The CDR3 length is 15 residues. CDR3 nucleotides: TGTGCCAGCAGCCTAGACAGAAACTCTGGAAACACCATATATTTT. Its protein is CASSLDRNSGNTIYF.

The J gene is TRBJ1-1, the V gene TRBV6-5; possible D gene TRBD1, 5 bases. Germline CDR1 MNHEY, CDR2 SVGAGI. CDR3 length: 14 residues. Trimming removed 6 bases from V and 5 bases from J, with 16 bases in between. The CDR3 here is CASSDLGGRTEAFF. The CDR3 region has the DNA TGTGCCAGCAGCGATCTGGGGGGGAGAACTGAAGCTTTCTTT.

The genes are TRBV4-2 and TRBJ2-1; possible D gene TRBD2, 6 bases. CDR1 and CDR2 (germline): LGHNA, YNFKEQ. Deletions cut 1 base from V and 6 bases from J, with 19 bases between. There are 17 residues in the CDR3. CDR3 region: CASSQAAPGLRANEQFF. As DNA, the CDR3 is TGTGCCAGCAGCCAAGCGGCTCCGGGACTTAGGGCCAATGAGCAGTTCTTC.

This chain joins TRBV27 and TRBJ2-3, with TRBD2 as a possible D gene (6 bases). The CDR3 extends over 15 amino acids. The V end was cut by 2 bases, the J end by 3 bases, with 12 bases between. From germline, CDR1 is MNHEY and CDR2 SMNVEV (reference sequence). CDR3 protein: CASSLDGSWTDTQYF. The DNA for the CDR3 is TGTGCCAGCAGTTTAGACGGGAGTTGGACAGATACGCAGTATTTT.

V is TRBV19 and J is TRBJ1-5, with D hard to call. Trimming removed 2 bases from V and 5 bases from J, with 7 bases in between. This CDR3 spans 13 amino acids. The germline V gene encodes CDR1 LNHDA and CDR2 SQIVND (reference sequence). DNA for the CDR3: TGTGCCAGTAGTATAAGCACGGATCAGCCCCAGCATTTT. This translates into CASSISTDQPQHF.

The rearrangement links TRBV6-4 to TRBJ1-2; no reliable D call. The V end lost 7 bases, the J end lost 1 base, and 10 bases lay between the germline ends. The germline gives CDR1 MRHNA, CDR2 SNTAGT. The CDR3 loop spans 13 amino acids. CDR3 sequence: CASMGPDNYGYTF. CDR3 nucleotide sequence: TGTGCCAGCATGGGCCCTGATAACTATGGCTACACCTTC.

The chain employs TRBV9 and TRBJ1-5; TRBD1 is a possible D gene (5 bases). Germline-derived CDR1 and CDR2 are SGDLS and YYNGEE. Trimming left V 3 bases short and J 2 bases short, with 15 bases between. The CDR3 is 16 residues long. In DNA form, the CDR3 reads TGTGCCAGCAGCGGTGGGGGAGGGATGGGCAATCAGCCCCAGCATTTT. Translated: CASSGGGGMGNQPQHF.

This chain connects TRBV28 to TRBJ1-1; maybe TRBD1 (5 bases). Germline-derived CDR1 and CDR2 are MDHEN and SYDVKM. V was shortened by 7 bases and J by 0 bases, with 15 bases between the two germline ends. The CDR3 covers 15 residues. The CDR3 DNA reads TGTGCCAGCATGGTGGGGCGCAGCGTGAACACTGAAGCTTTCTTT. As protein: CASMVGRSVNTEAFF.

This clone was observed once. The chain is built from TRBV2 and TRBJ2-1; D not resolved. The CDR3 runs to 13 residues. The ends were cut back, 6 bases at V and 6 bases at J, with 12 bases in the middle. Per germline, CDR1 SNHLY and CDR2 FYNNEI. The CDR3 DNA reads TGTGCCAGCAGCGACTCCGCACCCAATGAGCAGTTCTTC. Its protein product is CASSDSAPNEQFF. Variable domain in full (rest from reference TRBV2 and TRBJ2-1): EPEVTQTPSHQVTQMGQEVILRCVPISNHLYFYWYRQILGQKVEFLVSFYNNEISEKSEIFDDQFSVERPDGSNFTLKIRSTKLEDSAMYFCASSDSAPNEQFFGPGTRLTVL.

This clone was seen a handful of times. The V and J genes are TRBV2 and TRBJ1-5, with D uncertain. The germline gives CDR1 SNHLY, CDR2 FYNNEI. Trimming stripped 2 bases from V and 8 bases from J, with 10 bases between. The length of the CDR3 is 13 residues. In nucleotides, the CDR3 is TGTGCCAGCAGTGAACTTCCCGGGGAGCCCCAGCATTTT. Translation: CASSELPGEPQHF.

Note on this clone: This sample also contains other DNA sequences that code for the same CDR3. The chain combines TRBV6-5 with TRBJ2-2, with a weak D call TRBD1 (5 bases). The V gene lost 6 bases and the J gene lost 2 bases, with 10 bases spanning the gap. Germline lookup yields CDR1 MNHEY and CDR2 SVGAGI. This CDR3 spans 14 amino acids. CDR3 coding DNA: TGTGCCAGCAGGTCAGGACAAAACACCGGGGAGCTGTTTTTT. Residues: CASRSGQNTGELFF.

This clone was found once. The CDR3 protein is CASSIDRAGNQPQHF. The CDR3 bases are TGTGCCAGTAGTATAGATCGGGCAGGGAACCAGCCCCAGCATTTT. J is TRBJ1-5 and V is TRBV19; TRBD1 is a possible D gene (5 bases). This CDR3 is 15 amino acids long. The V end lost 0 bases, the J end lost 7 bases, and 13 bases lay between the germline ends. The germline V gene has CDR1 LNHDA and CDR2 SQIVND (reference sequence).

The chain recombines TRBV7-8 with TRBJ2-1; 9 bases match TRBD2. Germline V gene sequence: CDR1 SGHVS, CDR2 FQNEAQ. The CDR3 spans 12 residues. With V trimmed by 2 bases and J by 10 bases, 0 bases remained unmatched. CDR3: CASSLSGREQFF. The CDR3 DNA follows: TGTGCCAGCAGCTTAAGCGGGAGGGAGCAGTTCTTC.

This chain joins TRBV6-5 and TRBJ1-1, with unresolved D. With 2 bases removed from V and 11 bases from J, the gap between germline ends came to 15 bases. The CDR3 is made up of 13 amino acids. The germline gives CDR1 MNHEY, CDR2 SVGAGI. CDR3 in amino acids: CASSYIGPGDAFF. The CDR3, as DNA: TGTGCCAGCAGTTACATAGGCCCAGGTGATGCTTTCTTT.

This clone was seen just once. The genes are TRBV19 and TRBJ1-3; D possibly corresponds to TRBD1 (5 bases). Germline CDR1 LNHDA, CDR2 SQIVND (reference sequence). The CDR3 covers 15 residues. V was cut by 5 bases and J by 0 bases, with 11 bases left in between. The CDR3 spells CASSLDINSGNTIYF. DNA of the CDR3: TGTGCCAGTAGTCTGGACATTAACTCTGGAAACACCATATATTTT. Full variable domain (remainder filled in from reference TRBV19 and TRBJ1-3): DGGITQSPKYLFRKEGQNVTLSCEQNLNHDAMYWYRQDPGQGLRLIYYSQIVNDFQKGDIAEGYSVSREKKESFPLTVTSAQKNPTAFYLCASSLDINSGNTIYFGEGSWLTVV.

This chain joins TRBV30 and TRBJ1-4; weak D call: TRBD1 (6 bases). Trimming removed 2 bases at V and 8 bases at J, with 12 bases between. CDR3 size: 13 residues. Germline lookup yields CDR1 GTSNPN and CDR2 SVGIG (reference sequence). CDR3: CAWSIGTGEKLFF. CDR3 bases: TGTGCCTGGAGTATAGGTACAGGGGAAAAACTGTTTTTT.

The chain recombines TRBV7-6 with TRBJ2-2; no clear D. Germline V lookup: CDR1 SGHVS, CDR2 FNYEAQ. V lost 3 bases and J 0 bases, leaving 8 bases between the germline ends. The CDR3 spans 15 residues. CDR3 residues: CASSLRSANTGELFF. CDR3 bases: TGTGCCAGCAGCTTGCGGAGTGCGAACACCGGGGAGCTGTTTTTT.

The chain recombines TRBV27 with TRBJ1-1; the D is unclear. V gave up 2 bases and J gave up 4 bases, with 11 bases separating them. This CDR3 spans 14 amino acids. From germline, CDR1 is MNHEY and CDR2 SMNVEV (reference sequence). CDR3 in amino acids: CASSLRVFVTEAFF. CDR3 in DNA: TGTGCCAGCAGTTTACGGGTCTTCGTCACTGAAGCTTTCTTT.

V usage is TRBV5-1 and J usage is TRBJ2-6, with TRBD2 identical over 9 bases. This CDR3 spans 17 amino acids. Losses at the gene ends were 4 bases for V and 0 bases for J; bases not matched to a gene: 5. CDR1 and CDR2 (germline): SGHRS, YFSETQ. The DNA for the CDR3 is TGCGCCAGCAGCCTGACTAGCGGTAGCTCTGGGGCCAACGTCCTGACTTTC. Translation: CASSLTSGSSGANVLTF.

The rearrangement links TRBV7-9 to TRBJ2-7, with 13 bases aligning to TRBD2. The V and J ends lost 5 bases and 3 bases, in that order; junction bases with no gene match: 13. Per the germline V gene, CDR1 is SEHNR and CDR2 is FQNEAQ (reference sequence). The CDR3 is 18 residues long. The CDR3 here is CASSPLGTSGKSIYEQYF. CDR3 DNA: TGTGCCAGCAGCCCCTTGGGGACTAGCGGGAAAAGTATCTACGAGCAGTACTTC.

V is TRBV7-2 and J is TRBJ2-3; TRBD2 might be the D (5 bases). Trimming left V 0 bases short and J 5 bases short, with 12 bases between. CDR3 length: 15 residues. Germline CDR1 and CDR2: SGHTA and FQGNSA. Written as DNA, the CDR3 is TGTGCCAGCAGCTTAGCAGGGAGAGAGATAGATACGCAGTATTTT. This codes for CASSLAGREIDTQYF.

Concerning this clone: The junction departs from germline at one end; a sequencing error may be responsible. The V and J genes are TRBV2 and TRBJ1-2, with D maybe TRBD1 (5 bases). Germline CDR1 is SNHLY and CDR2 is FYNNEI. The CDR3 has 14 residues. The CDR3 coding sequence is TGTGCCGGCAGGGCCCAGGGAAGTATCTATGGCTACACCTTC. Residues: CAGRAQGSIYGYTF.

The CDR3 here is CASSESDRDDETQYF. Written as DNA, the CDR3 is TGTGCCAGCAGTGAATCCGACAGGGACGATGAGACCCAGTACTTC. V and J are TRBV6-4 and TRBJ2-5, with 7 bases aligning to TRBD1. Per the germline V gene, CDR1 is MRHNA and CDR2 is SNTAGT. The V segment lost 3 bases and the J segment 5 bases; nucleotides outside the gene matches: 9. The CDR3 runs 15 residues.